The 24 T cell receptor beta chains in this list originate from one sample, sequenced in a study of T cell clonotyping in hematopoietic cell transplantation. Assay used: immunoSEQ multiplex PCR; TCRdb lists only in-frame clones, some missing. The table has roughly 29,000 clones, approximately 90% seen once; the top ten hold around 10%. This specimen was PBMCs, taken 100 days after allogeneic stem cell transplant. The origin of the receptors is a female patient between 50 and 60 years old who had an allogeneic stem cell transplant from a related donor, so the T cells may come from the graft donor. Some clones in this sample may be carry-over from other donors' samples.

There are a few counts of this clone. The gene calls are TRBV7-3 and TRBJ2-1, with 15 bases identical to TRBD2. The CDR3 extends over 14 amino acids. V was pared by 5 bases and J by 11 bases, with 4 bases of the junction left unmatched. Per the germline V gene, CDR1 is SGHTA and CDR2 is FQGTGA. The CDR3 DNA reads as TGTGCCAGCAGCCTAGGACTAGCGGGGGGGAAGCAGTTCTTC. Its translation is CASSLGLAGGKQFF.

This clone was picked up one time. V usage is TRBV2 and J usage is TRBJ1-6; D unresolved. The germline V and J ends were trimmed by 0 bases and 11 bases, with 14 bases remaining between them. Germline CDR1 SNHLY, CDR2 FYNNEI. The CDR3 consists of 15 residues. The CDR3: CASSEARAPGTPLHF. CDR3 DNA: TGTGCCAGCAGTGAAGCAAGGGCCCCTGGGACACCCCTCCACTTT.

Here the CDR3 DNA reads TGTGCCAGCTTATCTAGCGGGGGGTATGAGCAGTACTTC. This sequence encodes CASLSSGGYEQYF. The genes are TRBV28 and TRBJ2-7; 11 nucleotides align to TRBD2. Germline trimming cut 8 bases from V and 7 bases from J; bases unmatched to any gene: 7. CDR1 is MDHEN, CDR2 SYDVKM, per germline. This CDR3 comprises 13 residues.

This clone was picked up a small number of times. The chain recombines TRBV9 with TRBJ2-7; TRBD1 matches 9 bases. Germline CDR1 reads SGDLS; CDR2 reads YYNGEE. The CDR3 sequence is 14 residues long. The V gene end was trimmed by 0 bases and the J gene end by 3 bases; junction bases not matched to a gene: 1. This CDR3 is CASSVGQGGYEQYF. As DNA, the CDR3 is TGTGCCAGCAGCGTAGGACAGGGGGGCTACGAGCAGTACTTC.

This chain joins TRBV10-3 and TRBJ1-3, with no clear D. Deletions cut 0 bases from V and 6 bases from J, with 6 bases between. This CDR3 spans 13 amino acids. Germline CDR1 reads ENHRY; CDR2 reads SYGVKD. CDR3 protein: CAISESTENTIYF. The CDR3 DNA follows: TGTGCCATCAGTGAGTCCACTGAAAACACCATATATTTT.

The chain is built from TRBV7-2 and TRBJ1-2, with 10 bases lining up with TRBD1. Germline CDR1 SGHTA, CDR2 FQGNSA. The CDR3 consists of 15 residues. Trimming took 0 bases from V and 7 from J; bases not matched to a gene: 5. CDR3 loop: CASSLARDRGGGYTF. CDR3 DNA sequence: TGTGCCAGCAGCTTAGCGAGGGACAGGGGTGGTGGCTACACCTTC. Full variable domain (missing parts from reference TRBV7-2 and TRBJ1-2): GAGVSQSPSNKVTEKGKDVELRCDPISGHTALYWYRQSLGQGLEFLIYFQGNSAPDKSGLPSDRFSAERTGGSVSTLTIQRTQQEDSAVYLCASSLARDRGGGYTFGSGTRLTVV.

J is TRBJ2-3 and V is TRBV7-2; TRBD2 agrees at 7 bases. The CDR3 contains 14 residues. Germline V CDR1 and CDR2: SGHTA, FQGNSA. The V segment lost 4 bases and the J segment 2 bases; nucleotides outside the gene matches: 3. CDR3 sequence (DNA): TGTGCCAGCAGCTCCGGACTAGTCACAGATACGCAGTATTTT. Amino acids: CASSSGLVTDTQYF.

This rearrangement joins TRBV19 to TRBJ1-4, with D uncertain. Deletions cut 7 bases from V and 8 bases from J, with 20 bases between. Germline lookup yields CDR1 LNHDA and CDR2 SQIVND (reference sequence). The CDR3 loop spans 15 amino acids. The CDR3 loop is CASTEYGDGREKLFF. The CDR3 DNA is TGTGCCAGTACCGAATACGGGGATGGCAGGGAAAAACTGTTTTTT. The complete variable domain, with remaining parts taken from reference TRBV19 and TRBJ1-4, reads DGGITQSPKYLFRKEGQNVTLSCEQNLNHDAMYWYRQDPGQGLRLIYYSQIVNDFQKGDIAEGYSVSREKKESFPLTVTSAQKNPTAFYLCASTEYGDGREKLFFGSGTQLSVL.

The V and J genes are TRBV2 and TRBJ2-1; D is undetermined. CDR3 size: 12 residues. With 7 bases removed from V and 9 bases from J, the gap between germline ends came to 13 bases. Germline V CDR1 and CDR2: SNHLY, FYNNEI. CDR3 DNA sequence: TGTGCCAGCATCAAATGGGGTGGTGAGCAGTTCTTC. Translated: CASIKWGGEQFF.

CDR3 DNA: TGTGCCACCAGCCCGGGTGGAAGAAGCACAGATACGCAGTATTTT. Translating it yields CATSPGGRSTDTQYF. The chain links TRBV15 to TRBJ2-3, with D unclear. CDR1 and CDR2 from the germline V gene are LNHNV and YYDKDF (reference sequence). The CDR3 is 15 residues long. V was cut by 5 bases and J by 0 bases, with 12 bases left in between.

V and J are TRBV11-2 and TRBJ1-6, with 10 positions matching TRBD1. V was clipped by 3 bases and J by 9 bases; unmatched bases: 11. Germline V gene data show CDR1 as SGHAT and CDR2 as FQNNGV. This CDR3 has 17 residues. The CDR3 DNA follows: TGTGCCAGCAGCTTGCACTCCGGGACAGGGGCTGCTTCACCCCTCCACTTT. Translation gives CASSLHSGTGAASPLHF. Together with reference TRBV11-2 and TRBJ1-6, the CDR3 gives the full variable domain: EAGVAQSPRYKIIEKRQSVAFWCNPISGHATLYWYQQILGQGPKLLIQFQNNGVVDDSQLPKDRFSAERLKGVDSTLKIQPAKLEDSAVYLCASSLHSGTGAASPLHFGNGTRLTVT.

The chain employs TRBV19 and TRBJ2-7; 7 nucleotides agree with TRBD2. CDR1 and CDR2 from the germline V gene are LNHDA and SQIVND (reference sequence). CDR3 length: 12 amino acids. The ends lost 6 bases at V and 5 bases at J; junction bases unmatched: 4. The chain's CDR3 is CASSDAGDEQYF. In DNA, the CDR3 is TGTGCCAGTAGCGATGCGGGAGACGAGCAGTACTTC.

J is TRBJ1-2 and V is TRBV6-6, with a weak D call TRBD1 (5 bases). Trimming stripped 2 bases from V and 4 bases from J, with 11 bases between. The CDR3 is made up of 14 amino acids. Germline-derived CDR1 and CDR2 are MNHNY and SVGAGI (reference sequence). The CDR3 protein is CASSYEGQGYGYTF. The CDR3 DNA reads as TGTGCCAGCAGTTACGAGGGGCAGGGCTATGGCTACACCTTC.

The chain joins TRBV10-3 to TRBJ2-3, with 7 bases that match TRBD2. Germline V gives CDR1 ENHRY, CDR2 SYGVKD. The CDR3 is made up of 13 amino acids. J gave up 6 bases and V 7 bases, and 7 bases lay outside the gene matches. DNA for the CDR3: TGTGCCATCACAGGAAATAGCGGGGATACGCAGTATTTT. Amino acids: CAITGNSGDTQYF.

The chain couples TRBV13 to TRBJ1-6; D gene uncertain. Germline CDR1 and CDR2: PRHDT and FYEKMQ (reference sequence). Trimming pared 0 bases from V and 1 base from J, leaving 10 bases between. The CDR3 contains 17 residues. The CDR3 sequence is CASSLGGPESYNSPLHF. The CDR3 bases are TGTGCCAGCAGCTTAGGCGGACCGGAATCCTATAATTCACCCCTCCACTTT.

CDR3: CASSEVWGTGGLGQPQHF. The CDR3 nucleotides are TGTGCCAGCAGTGAAGTCTGGGGGACAGGGGGCCTCGGTCAGCCCCAGCATTTT. This chain uses TRBV6-1 with TRBJ1-5, with 12 nucleotides matching TRBD1. Germline V lookup: CDR1 MNHNS, CDR2 SASEGT. This CDR3 contains 18 residues. Trimming removed 1 base from V and 6 bases from J; junction bases left unmatched: 10.

The chain employs TRBV19 and TRBJ2-7, with D possibly being TRBD2 (5 bases). Germline assignment: CDR1 LNHDA and CDR2 SQIVND (reference sequence). This CDR3 has 16 amino acids. V dropped 1 base and J dropped 5 bases, with 18 bases sitting between them. The DNA of the CDR3 is TGTGCCAGTAGTATAGGTCCCGCGACTATCCTCCACGAGCAGTACTTC. Encoded protein: CASSIGPATILHEQYF.

The gene calls are TRBV10-3 and TRBJ1-3, with 8 bases identical to TRBD1. This CDR3 comprises 15 residues. From germline, CDR1 is ENHRY and CDR2 SYGVKD. Trimming at V came to 11 bases and at J to 0 bases, leaving 9 bases not matched to a gene. CDR3 in amino acids: CASKPGGLSGNTIYF. The CDR3, as DNA: TGTGCCTCAAAACCAGGGGGCCTCTCTGGAAACACCATATATTTT.

DNA for the CDR3: TGCGCCAGCAGCCAGAGCCCCGACCCTAGCGGGGGGACAGATACGCAGTATTTT. Translating gives CASSQSPDPSGGTDTQYF. The chain uses TRBV4-3 and TRBJ2-3, with 11 bases identical to TRBD2. Per germline, CDR1 LGHNA and CDR2 YSLEER. The CDR3 sequence is 18 residues long. J lost 3 bases, V lost 3 bases, and 11 bases had no gene match.

This sequence joins TRBV30 and TRBJ2-7; 7 bases are shared with TRBD1. CDR3 length equals 15 residues. The junction had 8 bases not matched to a gene; V was cut back by 3 bases and J by 0 bases. Per the germline V gene, CDR1 is GTSNPN and CDR2 is SVGIG (reference sequence). CDR3 in DNA: TGTGCCTGGAGACTCTGGGGACAGAGCTCCTACGAGCAGTACTTC. It translates to CAWRLWGQSSYEQYF.

This sequence joins TRBV4-2 and TRBJ2-7; perhaps TRBD1 as D (5 bases). The CDR3 covers 16 residues. CDR1 and CDR2 from the germline V gene are LGHNA and YNFKEQ. V lost 1 base to trimming and J lost 0 bases, with 13 bases between them. CDR3 bases: TGTGCCAGCAGCCAAGGCGTCAGGGAAAGCTCCTACGAGCAGTACTTC. Translating gives CASSQGVRESSYEQYF.

The V and J genes are TRBV30 and TRBJ2-7; D perhaps matches TRBD1 (5 bases). Between the trimmed V and J ends, which lost 3 bases and 6 bases, there was a span of 24 bases. Per the germline V gene, CDR1 is GTSNPN and CDR2 is SVGIG (reference sequence). The CDR3 extends over 16 amino acids. Written as DNA, the CDR3 is TGTGCCTGGAGCTCACATTCAGGGATCCAAAAGGTCGAGCAGTACTTC. It encodes CAWSSHSGIQKVEQYF. The full variable domain, rest sourced from reference TRBV30 and TRBJ2-7, is SQTIHQWPATLVQPVGSPLSLECTVEGTSNPNLYWYRQAAGRGLQLLFYSVGIGQISSEVPQNLSASRPQDRQFILSSKKLLLSDSGFYLCAWSSHSGIQKVEQYFGPGTRLTVT.

CDR3 loop: CASSQPGQGATGELFF. The DNA for the CDR3 is TGCGCCAGCAGCCAGCCGGGACAGGGTGCCACCGGGGAGCTGTTTTTT. The V and J genes are TRBV4-3 and TRBJ2-2; TRBD1 matches at 9 bases. Per germline, CDR1 LGHNA and CDR2 YSLEER. The CDR3 is made up of 16 amino acids. The junction had 6 bases not matched to a gene; V was cut back by 3 bases and J by 4 bases.

CDR3: CAWSDYRHQDAEAFF. CDR3 in DNA: TGTGCCTGGAGTGATTACCGACACCAAGACGCTGAAGCTTTCTTT. This chain links TRBV30 with TRBJ1-1; no reliable D call. Trimming pared 1 base from V and 6 bases from J, leaving 18 bases between. The CDR3 is 15 amino acids. Germline CDR1 is GTSNPN and CDR2 is SVGIG (reference sequence).